This T cell receptor beta chain was identified in a study of sequential checkpoint blockade in melanoma. About the study: Patients were randomized 1:1 to nivolumab-then-ipilimumab or ipilimumab-then-nivolumab first-line.

This CDR3 is built from 17 residues. Between the trimmed V and J ends, which lost 3 bases and 2 bases, there was a span of 20 bases. Germline CDR1 and CDR2: MGHRA and YSYEKL. Treatment here: randomized to nivolumab then ipilimumab (arm A) or the reverse (arm B). Measured with immunoSEQ multiplex PCR; TCRdb has only the in-frame clones, and not every one. The repertoire has 5,500 to 6,500 clones, approximately 90% of them found once; the top ten carry approximately 10%. The rearrangement joins TRBV4-1 to TRBJ2-7, with D possibly TRBD1 on 6 matching bases. This TCR came from a human donor with melanoma. Here the sequenced sample was CD8+ T cells sorted from blood (inferred from file names), taken from a patient given nivolumab and ipilimumab in sequence. The CDR3 coding sequence is TGCGCCAGCAGCCACAAACTAACCCCGGGACATACCTACGAGCAGTACTTC. This sequence encodes CASSHKLTPGHTYEQYF.